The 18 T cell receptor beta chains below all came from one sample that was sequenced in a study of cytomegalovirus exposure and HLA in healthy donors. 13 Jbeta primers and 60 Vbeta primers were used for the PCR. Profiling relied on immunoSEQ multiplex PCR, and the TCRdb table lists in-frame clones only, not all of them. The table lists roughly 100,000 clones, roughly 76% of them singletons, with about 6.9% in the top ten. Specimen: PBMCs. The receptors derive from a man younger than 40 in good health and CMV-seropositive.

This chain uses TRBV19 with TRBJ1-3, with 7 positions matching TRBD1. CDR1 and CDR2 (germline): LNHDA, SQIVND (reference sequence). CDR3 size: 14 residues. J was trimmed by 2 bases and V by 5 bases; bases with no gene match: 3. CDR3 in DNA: TGTGCCAGTAGTCCGACAGGGACTGGAAACACCATATATTTT. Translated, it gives CASSPTGTGNTIYF.

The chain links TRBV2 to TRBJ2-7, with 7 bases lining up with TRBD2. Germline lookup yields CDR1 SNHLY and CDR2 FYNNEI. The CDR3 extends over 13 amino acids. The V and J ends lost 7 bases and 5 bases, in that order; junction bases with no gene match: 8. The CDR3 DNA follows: TGTGCCAGCACCCTTTTGGGGGGGAACGAGCAGTACTTC. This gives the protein CASTLLGGNEQYF.

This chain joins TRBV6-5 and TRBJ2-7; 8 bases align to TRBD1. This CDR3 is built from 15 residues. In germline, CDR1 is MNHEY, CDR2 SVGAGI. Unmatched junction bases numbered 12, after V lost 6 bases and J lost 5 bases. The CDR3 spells CASSSAGGIYHEQYF. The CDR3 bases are TGTGCCAGCAGCAGTGCAGGGGGCATATACCACGAGCAGTACTTC.

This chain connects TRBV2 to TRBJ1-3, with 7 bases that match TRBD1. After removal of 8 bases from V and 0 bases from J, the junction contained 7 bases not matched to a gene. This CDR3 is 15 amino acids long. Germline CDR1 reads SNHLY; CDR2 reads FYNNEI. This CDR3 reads CASGTDKFSGNTIYF. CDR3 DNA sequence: TGTGCCAGCGGGACAGATAAGTTCTCTGGAAACACCATATATTTT.

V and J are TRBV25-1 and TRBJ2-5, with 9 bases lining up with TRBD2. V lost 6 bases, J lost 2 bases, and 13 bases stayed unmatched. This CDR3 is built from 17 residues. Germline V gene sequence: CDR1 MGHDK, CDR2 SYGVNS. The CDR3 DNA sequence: TGTGCCAGCAGCCCCTATTCTCTTCTAGCGGGGCAAGAGACCCAGTACTTC. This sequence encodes CASSPYSLLAGQETQYF.

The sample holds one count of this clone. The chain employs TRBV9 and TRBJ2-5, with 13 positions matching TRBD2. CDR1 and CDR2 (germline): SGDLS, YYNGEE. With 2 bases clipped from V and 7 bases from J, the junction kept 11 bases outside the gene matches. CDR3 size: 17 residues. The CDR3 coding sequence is TGTGCCAGCAGCGTGACTAGCGGGGGGATCCGGGCGGGGACCCAGTACTTC. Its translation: CASSVTSGGIRAGTQYF.

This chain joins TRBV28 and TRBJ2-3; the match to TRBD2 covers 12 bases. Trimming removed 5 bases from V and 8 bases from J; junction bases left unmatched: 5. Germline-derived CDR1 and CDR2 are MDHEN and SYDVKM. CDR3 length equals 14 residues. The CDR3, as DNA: TGTGCCAGCAGTCGACTAGCGGGGGAGGGTACGCAGTATTTT. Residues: CASSRLAGEGTQYF.

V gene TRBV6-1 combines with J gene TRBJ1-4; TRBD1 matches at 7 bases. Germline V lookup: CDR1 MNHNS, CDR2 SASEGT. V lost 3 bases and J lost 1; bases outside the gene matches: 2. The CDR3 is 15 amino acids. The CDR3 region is CASSDRQGTNEKLFF. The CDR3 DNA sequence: TGTGCCAGCAGTGACCGACAGGGAACTAATGAAAAACTGTTTTTT.

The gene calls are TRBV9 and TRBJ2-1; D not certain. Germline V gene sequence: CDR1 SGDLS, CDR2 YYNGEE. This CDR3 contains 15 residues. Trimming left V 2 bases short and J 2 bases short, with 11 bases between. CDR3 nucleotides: TGTGCCAGCAGCGTTGCGCCAGGCCCCTACAATGAGCAGTTCTTC. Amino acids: CASSVAPGPYNEQFF. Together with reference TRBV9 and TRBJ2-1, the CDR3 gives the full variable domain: DSGVTQTPKHLITATGQRVTLRCSPRSGDLSVYWYQQSLDQGLQFLIQYYNGEERAKGNILERFSAQQFPDLHSELNLSSLELGDSALYFCASSVAPGPYNEQFFGPGTRLTVL.

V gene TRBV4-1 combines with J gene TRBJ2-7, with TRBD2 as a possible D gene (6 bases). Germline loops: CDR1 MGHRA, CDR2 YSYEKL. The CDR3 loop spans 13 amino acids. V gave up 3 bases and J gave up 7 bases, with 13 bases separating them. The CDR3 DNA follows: TGCGCCAGCAGCCAGCCGGGAGCCCGGGAGCAGTACTTC. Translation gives CASSQPGAREQYF.

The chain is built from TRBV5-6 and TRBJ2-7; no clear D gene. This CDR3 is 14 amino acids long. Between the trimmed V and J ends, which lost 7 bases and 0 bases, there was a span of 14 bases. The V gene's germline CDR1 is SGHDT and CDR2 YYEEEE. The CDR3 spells CASRSSGHSYEQYF. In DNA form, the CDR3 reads TGTGCCAGCCGTTCGAGTGGGCACTCCTACGAGCAGTACTTC.

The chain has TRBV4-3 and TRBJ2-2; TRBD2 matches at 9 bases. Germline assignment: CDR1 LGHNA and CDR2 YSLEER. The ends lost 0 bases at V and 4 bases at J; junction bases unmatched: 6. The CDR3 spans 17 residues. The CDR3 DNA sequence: TGCGCCAGCAGCCAAGACTCGCGGGGGGGCCCCACCGGGGAGCTGTTTTTT. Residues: CASSQDSRGGPTGELFF.

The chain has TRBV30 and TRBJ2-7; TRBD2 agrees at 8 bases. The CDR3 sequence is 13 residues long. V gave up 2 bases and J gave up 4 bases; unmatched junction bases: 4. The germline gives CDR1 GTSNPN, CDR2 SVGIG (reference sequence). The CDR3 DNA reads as TGTGCCTGGAGTCGGGGGGGCCGGTACGAGCAGTACTTC. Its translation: CAWSRGGRYEQYF.

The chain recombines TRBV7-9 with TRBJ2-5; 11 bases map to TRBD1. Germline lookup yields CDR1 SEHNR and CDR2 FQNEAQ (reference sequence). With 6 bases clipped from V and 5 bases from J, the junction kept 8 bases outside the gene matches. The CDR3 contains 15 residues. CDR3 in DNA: TGTGCCAGCAGATACGGGACAGGGGGTCGGGAGACCCAGTACTTC. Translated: CASRYGTGGRETQYF.

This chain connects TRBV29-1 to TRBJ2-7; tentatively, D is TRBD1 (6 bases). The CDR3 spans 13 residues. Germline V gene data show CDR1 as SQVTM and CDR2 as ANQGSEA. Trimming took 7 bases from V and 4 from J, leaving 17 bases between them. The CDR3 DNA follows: TGCAGCGCCGCAGGGGTTGGTCCTTACGAGCAGTACTTC. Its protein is CSAAGVGPYEQYF.

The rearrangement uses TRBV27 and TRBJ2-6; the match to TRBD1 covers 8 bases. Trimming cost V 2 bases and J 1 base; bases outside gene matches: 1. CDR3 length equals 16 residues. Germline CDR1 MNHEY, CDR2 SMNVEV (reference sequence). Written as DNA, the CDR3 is TGTGCCAGCAGTTTAAGGACAGGGTCTGGGGCCAACGTCCTGACTTTC. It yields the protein CASSLRTGSGANVLTF. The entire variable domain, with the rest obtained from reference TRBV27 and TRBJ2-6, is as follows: EAQVTQNPRYLITVTGKKLTVTCSQNMNHEYMSWYRQDPGLGLRQIYYSMNVEVTDKGDVPEGYKVSRKEKRNFPLILESPSPNQTSLYFCASSLRTGSGANVLTFGAGSRLTVL.

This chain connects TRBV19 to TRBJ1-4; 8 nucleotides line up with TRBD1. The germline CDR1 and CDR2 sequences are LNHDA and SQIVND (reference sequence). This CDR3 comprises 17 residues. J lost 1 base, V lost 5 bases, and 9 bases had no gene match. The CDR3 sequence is CASSLGQGFGTNEKLFF. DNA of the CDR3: TGTGCCAGTAGTCTCGGACAGGGATTCGGAACTAATGAAAAACTGTTTTTT.

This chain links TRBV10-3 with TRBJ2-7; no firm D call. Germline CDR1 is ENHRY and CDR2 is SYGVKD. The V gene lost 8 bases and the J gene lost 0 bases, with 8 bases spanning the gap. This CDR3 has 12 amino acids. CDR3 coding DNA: TGTGCCATCGGCCCCTCCTCCTACGAGCAGTACTTC. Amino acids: CAIGPSSYEQYF.